The 27 T cell receptor beta chains given below trace back to one sample, sequenced in a study of blood T cells in healthy people across ages. PCR was performed a second time for about 7 to 12 cycles using a sample-barcoded 5' primer and a J-beta primer mix. TCRdb reprocessed the 5' RACE reads via MiXCR and lists one record per CDR3 protein. The sample lists 1.5 million to 2 million distinct CDR3 sequences; roughly 32% were seen once. Sequencing was done on a sample of blood. These receptors were taken from a woman aged 25 to 39 in good health.

The genes are TRBV28 and TRBJ1-5, with D hard to call. The CDR3 extends over 14 amino acids. V shed 8 bases and J shed 4 bases, with 15 bases lying between them. CDR1 and CDR2 from the germline V gene are MDHEN and SYDVKM. CDR3 region: CASRWSHSNQPQHF. The CDR3 nucleotides are TGTGCCAGCCGTTGGAGCCATAGTAATCAGCCCCAGCATTTT.

The V gene is TRBV5-1, the J gene TRBJ2-7; no definite D call. V lost 6 bases and J 5 bases, leaving 6 bases between the germline ends. Germline V gene data show CDR1 as SGHRS and CDR2 as YFSETQ. This CDR3 spans 10 amino acids. The CDR3 loop reads CASIYNEQYF. The CDR3 coding sequence is TGCGCCAGCATTTATAACGAGCAGTACTTC. Full variable domain (outside the CDR3, taken from reference TRBV5-1 and TRBJ2-7): KAGVTQTPRYLIKTRGQQVTLSCSPISGHRSVSWYQQTPGQGLQFLFEYFSETQRNKGNFPGRFSGRQFSNSRSEMNVSTLELGDSALYLCASIYNEQYFGPGTRLTVT.

The rearrangement links TRBV7-8 to TRBJ2-7; 7 bases are shared with TRBD1. V lost 3 bases to trimming and J lost 6 bases; unmatched junction nucleotides: 8. Germline values: CDR1 SGHVS, CDR2 FQNEAQ. This CDR3 spans 14 amino acids. The CDR3 DNA sequence: TGTGCCAGCAGCTTGGCGCACAGGGGAGCCGAGCAGTACTTC. This sequence encodes CASSLAHRGAEQYF.

This rearrangement joins TRBV7-9 to TRBJ1-2; D remains unclear. Per the germline V gene, CDR1 is SEHNR and CDR2 is FQNEAQ (reference sequence). The CDR3 contains 10 residues. Trimming left V 11 bases short and J 8 bases short, with 12 bases between. The CDR3 DNA follows: TGTGCCGGACGGGTGGACGGCTACACCTTC. Translated, it gives CAGRVDGYTF.

This rearrangement joins TRBV7-9 to TRBJ1-1; D is undetermined. V was cut by 4 bases and J by 8 bases, with 20 bases left in between. Germline lookup yields CDR1 SEHNR and CDR2 FQNEAQ (reference sequence). The CDR3 totals 15 residues. This CDR3 reads CASSSSHYPGSEAFF. CDR3 sequence (DNA): TGTGCCAGCAGCTCCAGTCACTACCCCGGGTCCGAAGCTTTCTTT. The whole variable domain, remainder taken from reference TRBV7-9 and TRBJ1-1, is DTGVSQNPRHKITKRGQNVTFRCDPISEHNRLYWYRQTLGQGPEFLTYFQNEAQLEKSRLLSDRFSAERPKGSFSTLEIQRTEQGDSAMYLCASSSSHYPGSEAFFGQGTRLTVV.

This chain uses TRBV29-1 with TRBJ2-3, with D possibly being TRBD1 (6 bases). This CDR3 spans 15 amino acids. Per the germline V gene, CDR1 is SQVTM and CDR2 is ANQGSEA. Trimming removed 6 bases at V and 0 bases at J, with 16 bases between. The CDR3: CSVQKDSSSTDTQYF. Here the CDR3 DNA reads TGCAGCGTGCAGAAGGACAGCTCCAGCACAGATACGCAGTATTTT.

A note on this clonotype: No DNA is shown, since the ends of the CDR3 on it are uncertain; the CDR3 is the one TCRdb lists. J is TRBJ2-1 and V is TRBV21-1; the listed D gene, TRBD1, was not tested against the DNA. TRBV21-1 is deemed a pseudogene. 16 amino acids form the CDR3, both terminal residues included. CDR3 region: CASPLFFGVGVNEQFF.

In this sample, this clonotype turned up a few times. This chain connects TRBV7-7 to TRBJ2-1; 7 nucleotides align to TRBD1. The V and J ends lost 3 bases and 9 bases, in that order; junction bases with no gene match: 5. The CDR3 totals 13 residues. The germline CDR1 and CDR2 sequences are SSHAT and FNYEAQ (reference sequence). The CDR3 DNA sequence: TGTGCCAGCAGCTTTTGGACAGGTCTTGAGCAGTTCTTC. Amino acids: CASSFWTGLEQFF. The whole variable domain, filled in from reference TRBV7-7 and TRBJ2-1, reads GAGVSQSPRYKVTKRGQDVTLRCDPISSHATLYWYQQALGQGPEFLTYFNYEAQPDKSGLPSDRFSAERPEGSISTLTIQRTEQRDSAMYRCASSFWTGLEQFFGPGTRLTVL.

The chain couples TRBV20-1 to TRBJ1-5; D is unclear. Looked up from germline, CDR1 is DFQATT and CDR2 is SNEGSKA (reference sequence). With 7 bases removed from V and 4 bases from J, the gap between germline ends came to 20 bases. CDR3 length: 15 amino acids. CDR3: CSVRTNVLPNQPQHF. CDR3 coding DNA: TGCAGTGTTCGGACGAACGTTTTACCGAATCAGCCCCAGCATTTT.

There are a few counts of this clonotype. The chain links TRBV20-1 to TRBJ2-3; TRBD2 matches 11 bases. The J segment lost 0 bases and the V segment lost 6 bases, leaving 14 bases of the junction unmatched. CDR3 size: 18 residues. CDR1 and CDR2 (germline): DFQATT, SNEGSKA (reference sequence). CDR3 amino acids: CSASDRTSGLQSTDTQYF. The CDR3 DNA is TGCAGTGCCTCTGATAGGACTAGCGGGTTACAGAGCACAGATACGCAGTATTTT.

The chain links TRBV30 to TRBJ2-5; D perhaps matches TRBD2 (6 bases). The germline V gene has CDR1 GTSNPN and CDR2 SVGIG (reference sequence). CDR3 length equals 13 residues. The ends were cut back, 0 bases at V and 5 bases at J, with 10 bases in the middle. The CDR3 region is CAWSVSSEETQYF. The CDR3 DNA is TGTGCCTGGAGTGTATCTAGCGAGGAGACCCAGTACTTC.

The sample holds a few counts of this clonotype. The V call is TRBV4-1, the J call TRBJ2-2; TRBD2 agrees at 14 bases. The CDR3 has 16 residues. Germline lookup yields CDR1 MGHRA and CDR2 YSYEKL. With 3 bases clipped from V and 7 bases from J, the junction kept 4 bases outside the gene matches. DNA for the CDR3: TGCGCCAGCAGCCAGGGACTAGCGGGAGATGGCGGGGAGCTGTTTTTT. Residues: CASSQGLAGDGGELFF.

The CDR3 here is CASSRIFQERTYNEQFF. CDR3 in DNA: TGTGCCAGCAGCCGGATCTTTCAGGAGCGCACCTACAATGAGCAGTTCTTC. The chain uses TRBV9 and TRBJ2-1, with D uncertain. Germline loops: CDR1 SGDLS, CDR2 YYNGEE. The CDR3 contains 17 residues. Trimming removed 4 bases from V and 2 bases from J, with 19 bases in between.

This chain links TRBV3-1 with TRBJ2-3, with D unclear. The V end was cut by 1 base, the J end by 1 base, with 6 bases between. Germline V gene sequence: CDR1 LGHDT, CDR2 YNNKEL (reference sequence). This CDR3 comprises 14 residues. The CDR3 spells CASSQGSRTDTQYF. The CDR3 bases are TGTGCCAGCAGCCAAGGATCCCGCACAGATACGCAGTATTTT.

The V gene is TRBV5-1, the J gene TRBJ2-1; D gene uncertain. The CDR3 runs 13 residues. The germline V gene has CDR1 SGHRS and CDR2 YFSETQ. Trimming took 3 bases from V and 9 from J, leaving 13 bases between them. CDR3 sequence reads: CASSSTNGFEQFF. The CDR3 coding sequence is TGCGCCAGCAGCTCCACGAACGGATTTGAGCAGTTCTTC.

This clonotype was seen more than once but under ten times. This chain connects TRBV2 to TRBJ1-5; D is possibly TRBD1 (6 bases). V was shortened by 4 bases and J by 6 bases, with 13 bases between the two germline ends. This CDR3 is 14 amino acids long. Germline CDR1 and CDR2: SNHLY and FYNNEI. CDR3 nucleotide sequence: TGTGCCAGCAGTGGGGGGCGTTTAACTCAGCCCCAGCATTTT. Translation: CASSGGRLTQPQHF.

About this clonotype itself: The junction shows a germline mismatch at one end, possibly a read error. This rearrangement joins TRBV24-1 to TRBJ2-7, with D maybe TRBD1 (7 bases). This CDR3 has 15 amino acids. Per germline, CDR1 KGHDR and CDR2 SFDVKD. The CDR3 bases are TGTGCCACCAGTGATTCGGGGGACAGCTCCTACGTGCAGTACTTC. It specifies CATSDSGDSSYVQYF.

The chain employs TRBV29-1 and TRBJ2-2; D gene ambiguous. This CDR3 comprises 14 residues. CDR1 SQVTM and CDR2 ANQGSEA come from the germline V gene. The CDR3 nucleotides read TGCAGTGTTTTGCGCGGATCGGACACCGGGGAGCTGTTTTTT. Translation gives CSVLRGSDTGELFF.

The chain is built from TRBV30 and TRBJ2-1; TRBD2 agrees at 8 bases. The germline gives CDR1 GTSNPN, CDR2 SVGIG (reference sequence). The CDR3 has 14 amino acids. J lost 10 bases, V lost 5 bases, and 13 bases had no gene match. The CDR3 DNA reads TGTGCCTGGGCTCCGGGACTAGGGGGTGGGGAGCAGTTCTTC. This codes for CAWAPGLGGGEQFF.

There are a few counts of this clonotype. This chain links TRBV20-1 with TRBJ2-2; D is possibly TRBD2 (7 bases). The CDR3 sequence is 15 residues long. Germline CDR1 DFQATT, CDR2 SNEGSKA (reference sequence). V lost 0 bases to trimming and J lost 6 bases, with 14 bases between them. CDR3 bases: TGCAGTGCTAGAGAGGAGTGGGGGGGGCCCGGGGAGCTGTTTTTT. Protein sequence: CSAREEWGGPGELFF.

A word on this clonotype: Possible read error: a much larger clone is one base away. The genes are TRBV9 and TRBJ2-7; the match to TRBD2 covers 7 bases. The germline V gene encodes CDR1 SGDLS and CDR2 YYNGEE. V lost 7 bases, J lost 4 bases, and 11 bases stayed unmatched. The CDR3 has 14 residues. This CDR3 reads CASGNWDGGYEQYF. CDR3 sequence (DNA): TGTGCCAGCGGCAATTGGGACGGGGGGTACGAGCAGTACTTC.

The CDR3 DNA is TGCGCCAGCAGGCCGGGACAGGGATCCTCCCGGAGTAATTCACCCCTCCACTTT. This translates into CASRPGQGSSRSNSPLHF. The chain joins TRBV5-1 to TRBJ1-6; 9 bases are a match to TRBD1. J lost 6 bases, V lost 5 bases, and 15 bases had no gene match. The germline gives CDR1 SGHRS, CDR2 YFSETQ. CDR3 length: 18 amino acids.

There are a few counts of this clonotype. The rearrangement links TRBV28 to TRBJ2-3, with D perhaps TRBD2 (7 bases). This CDR3 contains 15 residues. The V end lost 8 bases, the J end lost 2 bases, and 17 bases lay between the germline ends. The germline CDR1 and CDR2 sequences are MDHEN and SYDVKM. CDR3 bases: TGTGCCAGCTCCGATGCGGGGGCCCTCACAGATACGCAGTATTTT. Translated: CASSDAGALTDTQYF.

This clonotype was seen ten or more times. V and J are TRBV4-2 and TRBJ2-5; TRBD2 matches 7 bases. Germline CDR1 reads LGHNA; CDR2 reads YNFKEQ. Germline trimming cut 0 bases from V and 2 bases from J; bases unmatched to any gene: 6. This CDR3 has 16 amino acids. The CDR3 here is CASSQDRVGGQETQYF. The CDR3 DNA follows: TGTGCCAGCAGCCAAGATCGCGTCGGGGGGCAAGAGACCCAGTACTTC.

This chain links TRBV4-1 with TRBJ2-7; maybe TRBD2 (5 bases). Germline V lookup: CDR1 MGHRA, CDR2 YSYEKL. Trimming left V 4 bases short and J 0 bases short, with 19 bases between. The CDR3 covers 17 residues. CDR3 sequence (DNA): TGCGCCAGCAGCCCTGGGCAGAGCGGCAGCACCTCCTACGAGCAGTACTTC. It codes for CASSPGQSGSTSYEQYF.

This clonotype was picked up a small number of times. The rearrangement links TRBV10-3 to TRBJ1-6, with D possibly TRBD1 on 5 matching bases. CDR1 and CDR2 (germline): ENHRY, SYGVKD. V lost 10 bases and J lost 10, with 17 bases in between. The CDR3 spans 13 residues. The CDR3: CASGTQDRSPLHF. The CDR3 coding sequence is TGTGCCAGCGGGACCCAGGATAGATCACCCCTCCACTTT.

The chain has TRBV5-6 and TRBJ2-3; D is perhaps TRBD1 (6 bases). CDR1 is SGHDT, CDR2 YYEEEE, per germline. The CDR3 runs to 18 residues. V gave up 0 bases and J gave up 4 bases, with 21 bases separating them. The CDR3 nucleotides read TGTGCCAGCAGCTTGGATTTTAGTGGGGGCCCCCGCCCAGATACGCAGTATTTT. Amino acid sequence: CASSLDFSGGPRPDTQYF.